One T cell receptor beta chain is described in this entry. Germline loops: CDR1 SGDLS, CDR2 YYNGEE. The CDR3 loop spans 14 amino acids. V lost 4 bases and J lost 1; bases outside the gene matches: 3. The table came from immunoSEQ multiplex PCR; TCRdb's copy has only in-frame clones and leaves some out. The profile covers some 300,000 clones, with about 90% appearing a single time and just under 6.5% taken by the ten largest. These data come from a study of blood T cell repertoires in COVID-19. Turning to the study itself: Sources were T cells, B-cell-depleted T cells, or PBMCs; the material itself was cDNA or gDNA.

V is TRBV9 and J is TRBJ2-3; 7 bases line up with TRBD1. The source of this sequence is a woman between 50 and 59 years old with COVID-19, enrolled during active disease. The sequenced material came from peripheral blood. The CDR3 bases are TGTGCCAGCAGCTCCGGGACAGGCACAGATACGCAGTATTTT. This sequence encodes CASSSGTGTDTQYF.